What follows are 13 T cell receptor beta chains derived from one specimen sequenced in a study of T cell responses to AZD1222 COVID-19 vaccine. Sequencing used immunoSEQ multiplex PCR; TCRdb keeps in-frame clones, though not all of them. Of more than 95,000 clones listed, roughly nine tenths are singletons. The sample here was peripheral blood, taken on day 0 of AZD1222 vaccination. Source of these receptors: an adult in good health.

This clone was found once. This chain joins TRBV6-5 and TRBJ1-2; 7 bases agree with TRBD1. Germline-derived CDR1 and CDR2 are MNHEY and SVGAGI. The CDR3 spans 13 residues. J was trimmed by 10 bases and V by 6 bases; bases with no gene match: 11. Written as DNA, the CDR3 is TGTGCCAGCAGACCCGGGACAGCCGGTGTCTACACCTTC. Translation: CASRPGTAGVYTF.

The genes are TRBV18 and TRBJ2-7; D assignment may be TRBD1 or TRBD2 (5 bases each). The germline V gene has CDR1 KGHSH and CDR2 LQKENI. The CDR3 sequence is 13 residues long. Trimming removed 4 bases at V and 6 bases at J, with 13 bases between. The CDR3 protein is CASSLRGRGEQYF. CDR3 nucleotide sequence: TGTGCCAGCTCACTCCGGGGCCGGGGCGAGCAGTACTTC.

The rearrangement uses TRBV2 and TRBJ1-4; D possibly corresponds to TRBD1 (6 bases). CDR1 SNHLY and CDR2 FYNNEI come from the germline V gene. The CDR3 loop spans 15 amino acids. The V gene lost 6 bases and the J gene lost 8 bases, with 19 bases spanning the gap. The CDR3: CASSVSTGLTEKLFF. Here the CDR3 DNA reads TGTGCCAGCAGCGTGTCTACAGGGCTCACGGAAAAACTGTTTTTT.

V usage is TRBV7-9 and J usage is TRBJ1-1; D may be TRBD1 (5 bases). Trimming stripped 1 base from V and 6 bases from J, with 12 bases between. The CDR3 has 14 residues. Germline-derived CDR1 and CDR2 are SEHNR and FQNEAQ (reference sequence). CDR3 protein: CASSLGGVSAEAFF. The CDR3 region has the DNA TGTGCCAGCAGCTTAGGGGGGGTTTCGGCTGAAGCTTTCTTT. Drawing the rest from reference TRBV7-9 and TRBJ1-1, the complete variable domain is DTGVSQNPRHKITKRGQNVTFRCDPISEHNRLYWYRQTLGQGPEFLTYFQNEAQLEKSRLLSDRFSAERPKGSFSTLEIQRTEQGDSAMYLCASSLGGVSAEAFFGQGTRLTVV.

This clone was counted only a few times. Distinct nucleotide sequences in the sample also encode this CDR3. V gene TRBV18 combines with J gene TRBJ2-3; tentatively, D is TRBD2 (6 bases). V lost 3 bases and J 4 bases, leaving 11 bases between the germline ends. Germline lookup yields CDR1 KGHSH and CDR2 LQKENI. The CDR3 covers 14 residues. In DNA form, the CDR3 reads TGTGCCAGCTCACCGCCGGGAGCCCCAGATACGCAGTATTTT. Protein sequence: CASSPPGAPDTQYF.

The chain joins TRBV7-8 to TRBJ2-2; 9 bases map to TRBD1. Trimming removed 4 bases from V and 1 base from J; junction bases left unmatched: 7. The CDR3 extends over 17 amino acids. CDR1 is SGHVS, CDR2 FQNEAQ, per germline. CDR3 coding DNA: TGTGCCAGCAGCTCAGACCGGGACAGGGTGAACACCGGGGAGCTGTTTTTT. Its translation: CASSSDRDRVNTGELFF.

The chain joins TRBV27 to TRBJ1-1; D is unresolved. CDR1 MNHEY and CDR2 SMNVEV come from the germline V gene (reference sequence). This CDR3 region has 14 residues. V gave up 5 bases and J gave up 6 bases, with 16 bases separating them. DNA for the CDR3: TGTGCCAGCAGTGTGTTGCAGTCCCGGGCTGAAGCTTTCTTT. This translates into CASSVLQSRAEAFF.

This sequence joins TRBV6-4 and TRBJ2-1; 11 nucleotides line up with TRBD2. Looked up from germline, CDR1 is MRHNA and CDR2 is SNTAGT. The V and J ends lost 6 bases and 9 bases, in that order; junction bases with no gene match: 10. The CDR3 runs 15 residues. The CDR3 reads CASSLLAGAGGEQFF. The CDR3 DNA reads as TGTGCCAGCAGCTTACTAGCGGGGGCTGGTGGTGAGCAGTTCTTC.

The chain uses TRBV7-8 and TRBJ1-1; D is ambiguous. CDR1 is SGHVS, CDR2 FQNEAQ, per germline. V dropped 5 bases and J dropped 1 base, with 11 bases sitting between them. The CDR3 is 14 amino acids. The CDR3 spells CASSARIGNTEAFF. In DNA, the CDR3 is TGTGCCAGCAGCGCCAGGATTGGGAACACTGAAGCTTTCTTT.

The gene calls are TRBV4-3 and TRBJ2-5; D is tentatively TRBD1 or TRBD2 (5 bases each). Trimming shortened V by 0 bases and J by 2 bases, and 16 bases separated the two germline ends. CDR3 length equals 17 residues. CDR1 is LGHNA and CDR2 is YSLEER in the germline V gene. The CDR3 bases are TGCGCCAGCAGCCAAGAGGTTTGGGGCGGAGGTCAAGAGACCCAGTACTTC. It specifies CASSQEVWGGGQETQYF.

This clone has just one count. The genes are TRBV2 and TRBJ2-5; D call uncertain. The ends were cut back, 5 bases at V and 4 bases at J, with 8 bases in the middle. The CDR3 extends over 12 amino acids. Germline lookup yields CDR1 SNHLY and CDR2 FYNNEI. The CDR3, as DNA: TGTGCCAGCAGTTTGGGCAGAGAGACCCAGTACTTC. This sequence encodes CASSLGRETQYF.

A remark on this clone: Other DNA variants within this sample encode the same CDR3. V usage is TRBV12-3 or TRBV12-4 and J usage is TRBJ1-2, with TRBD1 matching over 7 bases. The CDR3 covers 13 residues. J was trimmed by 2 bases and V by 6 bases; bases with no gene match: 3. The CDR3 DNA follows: TGTGCCAGCAGCACACAGGGGAACTATGGCTACACCTTC. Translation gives CASSTQGNYGYTF.

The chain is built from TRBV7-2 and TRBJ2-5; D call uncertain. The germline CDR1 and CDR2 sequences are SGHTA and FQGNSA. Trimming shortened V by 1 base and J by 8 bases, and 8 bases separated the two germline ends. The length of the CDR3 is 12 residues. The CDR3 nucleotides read TGTGCCAGCAGCTTAGATAGGAGAACCCAGTACTTC. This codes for CASSLDRRTQYF.